This T cell receptor beta chain was identified in a study of CD8 T cells in Susac syndrome. As regards this clonotype: Its antigen remains unknown.

Study-level points and caveats: Clonal expansion of CD8+ cells in Susac peaked in TEMRA cells (and in active patients).

The RNA input was about 0.45 to 1 ug, and it was reverse transcribed with random hexamers. Each CDR3 protein is one row after TCRdb ran MiXCR on the immunoSEQ multiplex PCR reads. Counted here are 100,000 to 150,000 distinct CDR3 sequences, around 94% occurring once; the ten biggest clones make up 0.21%. This CDR3 has 13 residues. Germline CDR1 is DFQATT and CDR2 is SNEGSKA (reference sequence). The source of this sequence is a human donor with Susac syndrome. The chain recombines TRBV20-1 with TRBJ2-7; D tentatively reads TRBD1 or TRBD2 (6 bases each). The sequenced sample consisted of CD8+ T cells from PBMCs. The CDR3 DNA reads TGCAGCGGAGGGGGAATTGGGTCCTACGAGCAGTACTTC. Protein sequence: CSGGGIGSYEQYF.